This T cell receptor (beta chain) was found in a study of blood T cell repertoires in COVID-19. Looking at the study overall: Both acute and convalescent COVID-19 samples were obtained from the United States, Italy and Spain. T cells, B-cell-depleted T cells, or PBMCs supplied cDNA or gDNA.

TCRdb keeps only in-frame clones here, not all; method: immunoSEQ multiplex PCR. This table has about 180,000 clones, more than 75% appearing once. The receptor was isolated from a woman aged 70 to 79 with COVID-19, enrolled during active disease. The sequenced material came from peripheral blood.

The CDR3 DNA sequence: TGTGCCAGCAGCTTAGGGGGGGCTAGCGGGAGCAATGAGCAGTTCTTC. Its translation: CASSLGGASGSNEQFF. V and J are TRBV7-9 and TRBJ2-1; 10 bases line up with TRBD2. This CDR3 spans 16 amino acids. Germline-derived CDR1 and CDR2 are SEHNR and FQNEAQ (reference sequence). The J segment lost 6 bases and the V segment lost 1 base, leaving 6 bases of the junction unmatched.